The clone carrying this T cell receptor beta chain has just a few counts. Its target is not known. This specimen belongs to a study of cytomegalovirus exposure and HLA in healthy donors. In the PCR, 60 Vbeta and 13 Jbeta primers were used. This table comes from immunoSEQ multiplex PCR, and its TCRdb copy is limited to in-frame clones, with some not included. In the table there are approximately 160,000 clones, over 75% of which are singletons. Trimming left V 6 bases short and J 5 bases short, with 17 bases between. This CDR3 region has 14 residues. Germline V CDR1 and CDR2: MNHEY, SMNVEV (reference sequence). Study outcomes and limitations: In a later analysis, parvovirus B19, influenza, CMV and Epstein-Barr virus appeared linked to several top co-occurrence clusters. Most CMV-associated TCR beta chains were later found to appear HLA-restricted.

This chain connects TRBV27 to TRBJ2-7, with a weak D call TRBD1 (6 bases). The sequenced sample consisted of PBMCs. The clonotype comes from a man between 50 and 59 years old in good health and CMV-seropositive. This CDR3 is CASRVRGLWDEQYF. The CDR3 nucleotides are TGTGCCAGCAGGGTCAGGGGCCTATGGGACGAGCAGTACTTC.